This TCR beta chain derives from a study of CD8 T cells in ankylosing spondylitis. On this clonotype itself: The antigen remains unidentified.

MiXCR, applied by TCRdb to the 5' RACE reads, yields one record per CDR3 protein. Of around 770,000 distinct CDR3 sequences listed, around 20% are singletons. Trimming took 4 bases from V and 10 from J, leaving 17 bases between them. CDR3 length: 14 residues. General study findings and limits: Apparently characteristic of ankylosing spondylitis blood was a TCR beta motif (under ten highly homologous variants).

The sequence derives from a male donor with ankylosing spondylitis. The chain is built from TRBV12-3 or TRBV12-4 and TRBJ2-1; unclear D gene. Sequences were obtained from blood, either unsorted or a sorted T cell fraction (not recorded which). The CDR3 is CASSSSVRKSEQFF. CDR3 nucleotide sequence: TGTGCCAGCAGTTCCTCGGTTCGGAAGTCGGAGCAGTTCTTC.